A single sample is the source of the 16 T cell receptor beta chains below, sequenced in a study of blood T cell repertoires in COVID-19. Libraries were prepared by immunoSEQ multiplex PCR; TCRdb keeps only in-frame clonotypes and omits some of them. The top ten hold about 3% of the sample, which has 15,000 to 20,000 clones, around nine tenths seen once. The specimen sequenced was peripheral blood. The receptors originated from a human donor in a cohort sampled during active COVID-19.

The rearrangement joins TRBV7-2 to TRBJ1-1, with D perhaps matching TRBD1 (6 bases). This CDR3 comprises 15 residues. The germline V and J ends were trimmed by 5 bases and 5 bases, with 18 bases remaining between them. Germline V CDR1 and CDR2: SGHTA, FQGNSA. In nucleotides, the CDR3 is TGTGCCAGCAGCCCCTCCTGGGGGGGCTGGACTGAAGCTTTCTTT. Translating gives CASSPSWGGWTEAFF.

The CDR3 nucleotides are TGCGCCAGCAGCCCAACCCCTTATAGCGGAGGGAGCTCTGGGGCCAACGTCCTGACTTTC. Translated: CASSPTPYSGGSSGANVLTF. The chain uses TRBV5-1 and TRBJ2-6, with D maybe TRBD2 (6 bases). The CDR3 has 20 amino acids. Germline assignment: CDR1 SGHRS and CDR2 YFSETQ. V gave up 4 bases and J gave up 0 bases, with 23 bases separating them.

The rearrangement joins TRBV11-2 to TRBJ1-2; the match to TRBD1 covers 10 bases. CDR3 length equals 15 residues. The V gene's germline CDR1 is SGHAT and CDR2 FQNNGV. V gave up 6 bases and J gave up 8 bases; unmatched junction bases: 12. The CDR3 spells CASRPTGGRIGGYTF. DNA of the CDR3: TGTGCCAGCAGGCCGACAGGGGGCCGGATAGGGGGCTACACCTTC.

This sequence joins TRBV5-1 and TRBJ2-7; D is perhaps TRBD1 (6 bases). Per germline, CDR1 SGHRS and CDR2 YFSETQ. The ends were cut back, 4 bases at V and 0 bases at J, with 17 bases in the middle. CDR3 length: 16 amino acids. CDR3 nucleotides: TGCGCCAGCAGCCCCCAGGGACATCTTAGCTCCTACGAGCAGTACTTC. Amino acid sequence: CASSPQGHLSSYEQYF.

The CDR3 region has the DNA TGTGCCAGCAGCTCCAACAGGGGCGGGACTGAAGCTTTCTTT. Protein product: CASSSNRGGTEAFF. V usage is TRBV11-2 and J usage is TRBJ1-1, with 7 positions matching TRBD1. The CDR3 contains 14 residues. Germline CDR1 SGHAT, CDR2 FQNNGV. Unmatched junction bases numbered 7, after V lost 4 bases and J lost 5 bases.

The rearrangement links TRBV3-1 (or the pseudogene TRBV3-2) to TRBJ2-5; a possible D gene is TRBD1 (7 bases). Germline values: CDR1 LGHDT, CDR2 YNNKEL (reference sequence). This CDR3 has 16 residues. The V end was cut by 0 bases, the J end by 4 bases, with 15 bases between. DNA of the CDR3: TGTGCCAGCAGCCAAGAGGAGGGGCAGGGGGGAGAGACCCAGTACTTC. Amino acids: CASSQEEGQGGETQYF.

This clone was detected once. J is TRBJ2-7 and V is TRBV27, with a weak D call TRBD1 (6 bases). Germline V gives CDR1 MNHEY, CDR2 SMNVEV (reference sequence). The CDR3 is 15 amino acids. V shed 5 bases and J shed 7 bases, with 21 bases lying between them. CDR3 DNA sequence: TGTGCCAGCAGTCCGTGGGAGAGGACAGCCGATGAGCAGTACTTC. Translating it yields CASSPWERTADEQYF.

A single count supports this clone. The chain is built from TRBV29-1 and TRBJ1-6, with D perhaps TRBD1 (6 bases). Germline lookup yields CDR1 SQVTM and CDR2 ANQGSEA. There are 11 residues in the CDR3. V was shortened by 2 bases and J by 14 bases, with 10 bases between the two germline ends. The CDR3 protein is CSVESTGTLHF. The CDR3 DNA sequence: TGCAGCGTTGAAAGTACAGGGACCCTCCACTTT.

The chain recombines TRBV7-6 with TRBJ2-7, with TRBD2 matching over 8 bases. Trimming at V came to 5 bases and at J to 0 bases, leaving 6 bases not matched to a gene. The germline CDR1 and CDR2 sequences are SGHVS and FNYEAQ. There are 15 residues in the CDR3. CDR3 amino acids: CASSMIAGLSYEQYF. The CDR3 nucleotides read TGTGCCAGCAGCATGATAGCGGGGCTCTCCTACGAGCAGTACTTC.

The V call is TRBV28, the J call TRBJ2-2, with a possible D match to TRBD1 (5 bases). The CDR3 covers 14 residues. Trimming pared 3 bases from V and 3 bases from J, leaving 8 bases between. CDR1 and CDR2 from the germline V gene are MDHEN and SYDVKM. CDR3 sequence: CASSFFRDTGELFF. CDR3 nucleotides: TGTGCCAGCAGTTTTTTCAGGGACACCGGGGAGCTGTTTTTT.

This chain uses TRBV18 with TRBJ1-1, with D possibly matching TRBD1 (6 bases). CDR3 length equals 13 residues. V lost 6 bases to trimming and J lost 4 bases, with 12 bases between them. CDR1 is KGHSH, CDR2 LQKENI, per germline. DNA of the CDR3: TGTGCCAGCTCCCAGGGGAAGAGCACTGAAGCTTTCTTT. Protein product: CASSQGKSTEAFF.

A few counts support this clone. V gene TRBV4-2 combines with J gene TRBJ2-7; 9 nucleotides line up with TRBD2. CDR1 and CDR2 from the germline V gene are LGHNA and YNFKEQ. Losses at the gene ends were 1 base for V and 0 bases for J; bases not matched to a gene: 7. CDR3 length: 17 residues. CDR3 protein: CASSQGLADIVSYEQYF. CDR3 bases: TGTGCCAGCAGCCAAGGACTAGCGGACATTGTCTCCTACGAGCAGTACTTC.

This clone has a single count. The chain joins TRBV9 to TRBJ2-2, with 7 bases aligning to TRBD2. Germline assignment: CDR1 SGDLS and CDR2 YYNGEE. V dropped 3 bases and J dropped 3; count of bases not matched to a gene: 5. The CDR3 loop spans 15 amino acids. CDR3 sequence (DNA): TGTGCCAGCAGCGGGTCGACTAGCTACACCGGGGAGCTGTTTTTT. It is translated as CASSGSTSYTGELFF.

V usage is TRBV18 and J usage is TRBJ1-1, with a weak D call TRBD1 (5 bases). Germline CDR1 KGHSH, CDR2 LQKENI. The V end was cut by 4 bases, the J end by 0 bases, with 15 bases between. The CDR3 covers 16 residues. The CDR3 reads CASSRSIAGLNTEAFF. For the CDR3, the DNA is TGTGCCAGCTCACGATCGATCGCAGGGCTGAACACTGAAGCTTTCTTT.

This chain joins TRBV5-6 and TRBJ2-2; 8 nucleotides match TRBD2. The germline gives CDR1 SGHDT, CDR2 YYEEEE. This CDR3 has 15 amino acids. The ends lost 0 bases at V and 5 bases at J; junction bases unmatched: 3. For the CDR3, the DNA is TGTGCCAGCAGCTTGGCGGGAGGGAGGACCGGGGAGCTGTTTTTT. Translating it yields CASSLAGGRTGELFF.

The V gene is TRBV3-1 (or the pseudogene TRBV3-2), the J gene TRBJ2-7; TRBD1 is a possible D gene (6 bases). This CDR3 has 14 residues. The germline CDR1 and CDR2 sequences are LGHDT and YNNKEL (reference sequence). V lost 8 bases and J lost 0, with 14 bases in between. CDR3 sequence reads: CASGRDTYSYEQYF. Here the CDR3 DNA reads TGTGCCAGCGGTCGGGACACCTACTCCTACGAGCAGTACTTC.